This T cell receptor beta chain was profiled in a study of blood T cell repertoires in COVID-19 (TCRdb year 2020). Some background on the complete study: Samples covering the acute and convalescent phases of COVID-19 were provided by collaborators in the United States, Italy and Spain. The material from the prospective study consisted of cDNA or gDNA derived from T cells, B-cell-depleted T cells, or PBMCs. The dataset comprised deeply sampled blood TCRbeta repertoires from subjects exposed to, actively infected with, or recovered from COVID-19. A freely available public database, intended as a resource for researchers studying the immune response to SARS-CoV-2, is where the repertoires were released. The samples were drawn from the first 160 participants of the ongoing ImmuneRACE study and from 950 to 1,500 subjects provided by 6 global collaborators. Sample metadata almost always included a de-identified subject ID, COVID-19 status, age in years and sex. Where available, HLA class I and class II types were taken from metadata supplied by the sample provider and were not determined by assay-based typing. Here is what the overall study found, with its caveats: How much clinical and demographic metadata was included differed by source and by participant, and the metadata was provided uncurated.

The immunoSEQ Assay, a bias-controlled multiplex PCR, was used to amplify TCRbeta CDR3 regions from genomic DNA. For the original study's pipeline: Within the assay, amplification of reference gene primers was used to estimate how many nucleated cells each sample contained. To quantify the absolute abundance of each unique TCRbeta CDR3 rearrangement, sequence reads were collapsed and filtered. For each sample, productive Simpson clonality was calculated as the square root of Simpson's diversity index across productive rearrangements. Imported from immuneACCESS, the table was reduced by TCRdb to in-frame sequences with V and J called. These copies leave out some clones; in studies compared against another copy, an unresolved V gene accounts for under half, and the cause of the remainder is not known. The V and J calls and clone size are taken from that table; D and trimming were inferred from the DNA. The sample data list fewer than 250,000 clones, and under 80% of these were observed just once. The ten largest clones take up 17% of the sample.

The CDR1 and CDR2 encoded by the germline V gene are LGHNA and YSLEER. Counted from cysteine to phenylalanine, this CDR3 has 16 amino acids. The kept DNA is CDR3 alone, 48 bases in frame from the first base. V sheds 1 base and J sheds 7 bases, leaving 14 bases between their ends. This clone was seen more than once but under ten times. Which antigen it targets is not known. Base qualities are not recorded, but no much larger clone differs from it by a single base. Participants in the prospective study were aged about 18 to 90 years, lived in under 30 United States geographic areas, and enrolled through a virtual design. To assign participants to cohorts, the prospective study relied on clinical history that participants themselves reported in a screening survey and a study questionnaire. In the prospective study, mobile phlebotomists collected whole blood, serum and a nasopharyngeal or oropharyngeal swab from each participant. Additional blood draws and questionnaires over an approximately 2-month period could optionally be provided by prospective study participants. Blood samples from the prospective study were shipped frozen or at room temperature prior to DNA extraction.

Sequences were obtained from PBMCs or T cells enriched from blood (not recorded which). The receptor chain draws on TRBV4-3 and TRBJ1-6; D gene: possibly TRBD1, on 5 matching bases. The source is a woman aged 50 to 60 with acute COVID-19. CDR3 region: CASSQGTGSENSPLHF. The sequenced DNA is TGCGCCAGCAGCCAAGGCACAGGTTCGGAGAATTCACCCCTCCACTTT.